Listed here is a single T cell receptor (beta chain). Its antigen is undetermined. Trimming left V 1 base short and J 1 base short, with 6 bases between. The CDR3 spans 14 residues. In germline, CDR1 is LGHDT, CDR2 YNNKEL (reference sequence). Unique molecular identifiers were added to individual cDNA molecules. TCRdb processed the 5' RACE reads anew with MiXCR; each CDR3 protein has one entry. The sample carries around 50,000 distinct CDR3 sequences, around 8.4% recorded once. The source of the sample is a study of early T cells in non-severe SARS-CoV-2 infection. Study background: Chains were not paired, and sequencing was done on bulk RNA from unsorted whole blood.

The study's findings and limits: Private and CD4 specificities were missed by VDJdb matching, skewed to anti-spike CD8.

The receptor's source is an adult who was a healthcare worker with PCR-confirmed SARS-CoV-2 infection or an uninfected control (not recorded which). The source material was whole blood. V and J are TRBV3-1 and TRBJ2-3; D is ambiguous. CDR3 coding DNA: TGTGCCAGCAGCCAAGGACGCCGCACAGATACGCAGTATTTT. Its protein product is CASSQGRRTDTQYF.